These 27 T cell receptor beta chains were sequenced from one sample in a study of beta chain features in type 1 diabetes. No antigen has been assigned to these receptors. Study-wide results and caveats: TCRB CDR3s from Type 1 diabetes patients were moderately but significantly shorter in all four CD4+ subsets.

All of the isolated RNA was reverse transcribed, so expressed TCRB transcripts were sequenced. Some clones are missing from TCRdb's copy, which holds only in-frame ones; the method was immunoSEQ multiplex PCR. This table holds roughly 230,000 clones, approximately 10% found once. Sequencing was done on a sample of naive CD4+ T cells from blood. The receptors were sampled from a man aged 25 to 40 with type 1 diabetes.

This clone came up a few times. The CDR3 sequence is CASSQGTGMVETEAFF. The CDR3 bases are TGTGCCAGCAGCCAGGGGACAGGTATGGTGGAAACTGAAGCTTTCTTT. V and J are TRBV2 and TRBJ1-1, with 8 nucleotides matching TRBD1. The germline gives CDR1 SNHLY, CDR2 FYNNEI. The CDR3 is 16 residues long. Trimming at V came to 6 bases and at J to 5 bases, leaving 14 bases not matched to a gene. The full variable domain, with the rest looked up from reference TRBV2 and TRBJ1-1, is EPEVTQTPSHQVTQMGQEVILRCVPISNHLYFYWYRQILGQKVEFLVSFYNNEISEKSEIFDDQFSVERPDGSNFTLKIRSTKLEDSAMYFCASSQGTGMVETEAFFGQGTRLTVV.

This clone was detected only a few times. The V gene is TRBV18, the J gene TRBJ1-1, with TRBD1 identical over 7 bases. The germline CDR1 and CDR2 sequences are KGHSH and LQKENI. The CDR3 consists of 13 residues. V lost 3 bases to trimming and J lost 8 bases; unmatched junction nucleotides: 6. The CDR3 loop reads CASSPHDRDEAFF. CDR3 sequence (DNA): TGTGCCAGCTCACCCCACGACAGGGACGAAGCTTTCTTT.

This clone turned up a few times. V gene TRBV11-3 combines with J gene TRBJ2-1; D may be TRBD1 (6 bases). The V gene's germline CDR1 is SGHNT and CDR2 YENEEA. The length of the CDR3 is 14 residues. Between the trimmed V and J ends, which lost 0 bases and 6 bases, there was a span of 9 bases. This CDR3 is CASSLDVGGNEQFF. CDR3 nucleotide sequence: TGTGCCAGCAGCTTAGATGTAGGGGGCAATGAGCAGTTCTTC. Full variable domain (missing parts from reference TRBV11-3 and TRBJ2-1): EAGVVQSPRYKIIEKKQPVAFWCNPISGHNTLYWYLQNLGQGPELLIRYENEEAVDDSQLPKDRFSAERLKGVDSTLKIQPAELGDSAVYLCASSLDVGGNEQFFGPGTRLTVL.

This chain connects TRBV5-4 to TRBJ2-5; tentatively, D is TRBD2 (5 bases). V dropped 2 bases and J dropped 7 bases, with 18 bases sitting between them. The CDR3 is 15 amino acids. CDR1 and CDR2 from the germline V gene are SGHNT and YYREEE (reference sequence). The CDR3 DNA reads TGTGCCAGCAGCTTATCCCCGGACGGAGGAGGGACCCAGTACTTC. It translates to CASSLSPDGGGTQYF.

The genes are TRBV30 and TRBJ1-3; D call uncertain. This CDR3 spans 11 amino acids. The germline V and J ends were trimmed by 1 base and 5 bases, with 3 bases remaining between them. The germline V gene encodes CDR1 GTSNPN and CDR2 SVGIG (reference sequence). CDR3 in amino acids: CAWSGRNTIYF. DNA of the CDR3: TGTGCCTGGAGTGGGCGAAACACCATATATTTT.

This clone appeared a few times. The genes are TRBV6-5 and TRBJ2-1, with TRBD2 matching over 12 bases. After removal of 5 bases from V and 9 bases from J, the junction contained 8 bases not matched to a gene. The CDR3 has 15 amino acids. Germline CDR1 is MNHEY and CDR2 is SVGAGI. The CDR3 loop reads CASSLGLAGLVEQFF. The CDR3 coding sequence is TGTGCCAGCAGTCTAGGACTAGCGGGGTTGGTTGAGCAGTTCTTC.

The rearrangement joins TRBV28 to TRBJ1-2; 9 bases line up with TRBD1. The CDR3 runs to 13 residues. Germline V gene sequence: CDR1 MDHEN, CDR2 SYDVKM. V shed 10 bases, J shed 1 base, and the junction held 4 bases outside the gene matches. The DNA of the CDR3 is TGTGCCACTAGGACAGGGGTTAACTATGGCTACACCTTC. Protein sequence: CATRTGVNYGYTF.

This clone was counted between two and nine times. The genes are TRBV28 and TRBJ1-6; D possibly corresponds to TRBD1 (6 bases). CDR1 and CDR2 from the germline V gene are MDHEN and SYDVKM. CDR3 length: 15 amino acids. Trimming took off 10 bases at V and 6 bases at J, with 19 bases between the two ends. The chain's CDR3 is CATKEQGSGNSPLHF. CDR3 in DNA: TGTGCCACCAAAGAACAGGGTTCGGGTAATTCACCCCTCCACTTT.

As concerns this clone: Other nucleotide sequences from this sample produce the same CDR3. The rearrangement links TRBV9 to TRBJ2-7; a possible D gene is TRBD1 (5 bases). Trimming took 0 bases from V and 1 from J, leaving 8 bases between them. The germline CDR1 and CDR2 sequences are SGDLS and YYNGEE. CDR3 length: 14 residues. The CDR3 sequence is CASSVGDRSYEQYF. The CDR3 region has the DNA TGTGCCAGCAGCGTAGGAGACAGATCCTACGAGCAGTACTTC. Full variable domain (remainder filled in from reference TRBV9 and TRBJ2-7): DSGVTQTPKHLITATGQRVTLRCSPRSGDLSVYWYQQSLDQGLQFLIQYYNGEERAKGNILERFSAQQFPDLHSELNLSSLELGDSALYFCASSVGDRSYEQYFGPGTRLTVT.

The V and J genes are TRBV5-1 and TRBJ1-1; D perhaps matches TRBD1 (6 bases). Per germline, CDR1 SGHRS and CDR2 YFSETQ. V dropped 4 bases and J dropped 4 bases, with 17 bases sitting between them. This CDR3 contains 15 residues. The CDR3 DNA reads TGCGCCAGCAGCCCCTTAGGACAGACGGGCACTGAAGCTTTCTTT. This encodes CASSPLGQTGTEAFF. Full variable domain (outside the CDR3, taken from reference TRBV5-1 and TRBJ1-1): KAGVTQTPRYLIKTRGQQVTLSCSPISGHRSVSWYQQTPGQGLQFLFEYFSETQRNKGNFPGRFSGRQFSNSRSEMNVSTLELGDSALYLCASSPLGQTGTEAFFGQGTRLTVV.

The V call is TRBV4-3, the J call TRBJ1-6; D remains ambiguous. Germline CDR1 is LGHNA and CDR2 is YSLEER. V was pared by 0 bases and J by 7 bases, with 7 bases between. The CDR3 runs to 14 residues. Written as DNA, the CDR3 is TGCGCCAGCAGCCAAGATGGAGGGAATTCACCCCTCCACTTT. Translating it yields CASSQDGGNSPLHF.

The table lists this clone with a few counts. The chain carries TRBV18 and TRBJ2-7; 9 nucleotides match TRBD2. Germline V lookup: CDR1 KGHSH, CDR2 LQKENI. CDR3 length: 13 amino acids. The V segment lost 6 bases and the J segment 2 bases; nucleotides outside the gene matches: 2. This chain's CDR3 is CASSLAGTYEQYF. CDR3 coding DNA: TGTGCCAGCTCTCTAGCGGGGACCTACGAGCAGTACTTC.

The chain links TRBV28 to TRBJ2-7; 8 positions agree with TRBD2. This CDR3 is built from 12 residues. The germline gives CDR1 MDHEN, CDR2 SYDVKM. Trimming at V came to 8 bases and at J to 7 bases, leaving 7 bases not matched to a gene. The CDR3 region has the DNA TGTGCCAGCCGCAGGCGGGGGGTTGAGCAGTACTTC. This translates into CASRRRGVEQYF.

This clone came up a few times. V gene TRBV11-2 combines with J gene TRBJ1-1; D remains unclear. The CDR3 is made up of 13 amino acids. V lost 4 bases and J lost 0, with 6 bases in between. Germline CDR1 and CDR2: SGHAT and FQNNGV. The CDR3 loop reads CASSSSMNTEAFF. CDR3 nucleotides: TGTGCCAGCAGCTCATCAATGAACACTGAAGCTTTCTTT.

This clone was found a few times. The rearrangement joins TRBV15 to TRBJ2-2; D is uncertain. V lost 1 base to trimming and J lost 8 bases, with 5 bases between them. CDR1 is LNHNV and CDR2 is YYDKDF in the germline V gene (reference sequence). This CDR3 is built from 12 residues. For the CDR3, the DNA is TGTGCCACCAGCAGAGTCTCGGGGGAGCTGTTTTTT. Its translation: CATSRVSGELFF.

This chain links TRBV5-1 with TRBJ2-2; tentatively, D is TRBD2 (6 bases). The CDR3 has 14 amino acids. V lost 5 bases, J lost 4 bases, and 12 bases lay in between. The V gene's germline CDR1 is SGHRS and CDR2 YFSETQ. The CDR3 loop is CASSLVEGTGELFF. CDR3 sequence (DNA): TGCGCCAGCAGTCTGGTGGAGGGCACCGGGGAGCTGTTTTTT. Full variable domain (rest looked up from reference TRBV5-1 and TRBJ2-2): KAGVTQTPRYLIKTRGQQVTLSCSPISGHRSVSWYQQTPGQGLQFLFEYFSETQRNKGNFPGRFSGRQFSNSRSEMNVSTLELGDSALYLCASSLVEGTGELFFGEGSRLTVL.

This clone was seen only a few times. The genes are TRBV13 and TRBJ2-1; 12 nucleotides line up with TRBD2. The ends lost 5 bases at V and 4 bases at J; junction bases unmatched: 9. The CDR3 has 17 amino acids. The germline gives CDR1 PRHDT, CDR2 FYEKMQ (reference sequence). The CDR3 DNA reads TGTGCCAGCAGCCATTCGACTAGCGGGGGTCCATACAATGAGCAGTTCTTC. Its protein is CASSHSTSGGPYNEQFF.

The chain employs TRBV19 and TRBJ1-5, with D possibly being TRBD1 (6 bases). From germline, CDR1 is LNHDA and CDR2 SQIVND (reference sequence). V lost 5 bases and J lost 3, with 14 bases in between. This CDR3 spans 15 amino acids. The CDR3: CASSQADSLNQPQHF. In DNA, the CDR3 is TGTGCCAGTAGTCAAGCGGACAGCCTCAATCAGCCCCAGCATTTT. Combining the CDR3 with reference TRBV19 and TRBJ1-5 gives the whole variable domain DGGITQSPKYLFRKEGQNVTLSCEQNLNHDAMYWYRQDPGQGLRLIYYSQIVNDFQKGDIAEGYSVSREKKESFPLTVTSAQKNPTAFYLCASSQADSLNQPQHFGDGTRLSIL.

This clone showed up just a few times. V gene TRBV11-2 combines with J gene TRBJ2-3; no clear D. The CDR3 contains 12 residues. Germline assignment: CDR1 SGHAT and CDR2 FQNNGV. With 5 bases removed from V and 2 bases from J, the gap between germline ends came to 5 bases. In DNA, the CDR3 is TGTGCCAGCAGCCTAAACACAGATACGCAGTATTTT. This encodes CASSLNTDTQYF.

This clone was detected only a few times. The chain has TRBV10-3 and TRBJ2-1, with D possibly TRBD2 on 6 matching bases. The CDR3 totals 13 residues. Germline lookup yields CDR1 ENHRY and CDR2 SYGVKD. CDR3 residues: CATGTLSYNEQFF. In DNA, the CDR3 is TGTGCAACCGGGACTCTCTCCTACAATGAGCAGTTCTTC.

This clone was counted between two and nine times. The V call is TRBV2, the J call TRBJ2-1; weak D call: TRBD1 (5 bases). The V gene's germline CDR1 is SNHLY and CDR2 FYNNEI. This CDR3 comprises 15 residues. Trimming removed 3 bases from V and 1 base from J, with 10 bases in between. This chain's CDR3 is CASSEQGGSYNEQFF. The CDR3 coding sequence is TGTGCCAGCAGTGAGCAGGGTGGGTCCTACAATGAGCAGTTCTTC.

This clone has more than one count but fewer than ten. This chain joins TRBV23-1 and TRBJ2-6, with 11 bases lining up with TRBD1. TRBV23-1 is labeled an ORF, and its function is uncertain. After removal of 8 bases from V and 0 bases from J, the junction contained 6 bases not matched to a gene. The length of the CDR3 is 17 residues. CDR3 sequence: CASGQGAGRSGANVLTF. The CDR3 DNA reads as TGCGCCAGCGGACAGGGGGCAGGGCGCTCTGGGGCCAACGTCCTGACTTTC.

This sequence joins TRBV28 and TRBJ2-5; TRBD1 matches 9 bases. There are 15 residues in the CDR3. V lost 6 bases, J lost 5 bases, and 10 bases stayed unmatched. Germline CDR1 is MDHEN and CDR2 is SYDVKM. CDR3 sequence: CASSLGQGIWETQYF. The DNA for the CDR3 is TGTGCCAGCAGCCTCGGACAGGGGATTTGGGAGACCCAGTACTTC.

This clone has a handful of counts. The V call is TRBV5-1, the J call TRBJ1-1; possibly TRBD1 for D (6 bases). Per the germline V gene, CDR1 is SGHRS and CDR2 is YFSETQ. CDR3 length: 15 amino acids. With 1 base removed from V and 2 bases from J, the gap between germline ends came to 12 bases. The CDR3 sequence: CASSLYPGANTEAFF. The CDR3 region has the DNA TGCGCCAGCAGCTTGTACCCAGGGGCAAACACTGAAGCTTTCTTT.

The chain couples TRBV19 to TRBJ1-5; D is unresolved. Germline CDR1 LNHDA, CDR2 SQIVND (reference sequence). V gave up 4 bases and J gave up 2 bases, with 12 bases separating them. The CDR3 has 15 residues. As DNA, the CDR3 is TGTGCCAGTAGTAAAGGAAGAGCGGGCAATCAGCCCCAGCATTTT. Its translation: CASSKGRAGNQPQHF.

This rearrangement joins TRBV4-3 to TRBJ2-5, with 11 bases identical to TRBD2. The germline gives CDR1 LGHNA, CDR2 YSLEER. After removal of 6 bases from V and 4 bases from J, the junction contained 7 bases not matched to a gene. The CDR3 runs to 15 residues. The DNA for the CDR3 is TGCGCCAGCAGGCCCGGACTAGCGGGCCTAGAGACCCAGTACTTC. It encodes CASRPGLAGLETQYF.

This clone was counted between two and nine times. The rearrangement uses TRBV9 and TRBJ1-6; 7 bases are a match to TRBD1. Germline assignment: CDR1 SGDLS and CDR2 YYNGEE. This CDR3 is 15 amino acids long. With V trimmed by 4 bases and J by 14 bases, 15 bases remained unmatched. This CDR3 is CASSYGQAQFASLHF. DNA for the CDR3: TGTGCCAGCAGCTACGGACAGGCTCAATTCGCGTCCCTCCACTTT. The variable domain in full, completed from reference TRBV9 and TRBJ1-6, reads DSGVTQTPKHLITATGQRVTLRCSPRSGDLSVYWYQQSLDQGLQFLIQYYNGEERAKGNILERFSAQQFPDLHSELNLSSLELGDSALYFCASSYGQAQFASLHFGNGTRLTVT.